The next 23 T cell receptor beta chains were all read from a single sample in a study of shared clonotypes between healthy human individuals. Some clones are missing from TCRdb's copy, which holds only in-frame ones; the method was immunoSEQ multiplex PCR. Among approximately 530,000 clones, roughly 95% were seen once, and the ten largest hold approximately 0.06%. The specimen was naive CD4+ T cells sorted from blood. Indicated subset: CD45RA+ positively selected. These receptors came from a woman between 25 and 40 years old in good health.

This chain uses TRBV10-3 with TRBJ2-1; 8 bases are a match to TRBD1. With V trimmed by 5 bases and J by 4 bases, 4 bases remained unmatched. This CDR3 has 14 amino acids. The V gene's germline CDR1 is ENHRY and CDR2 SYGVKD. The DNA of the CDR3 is TGTGCCATCAGTCCGGGACAGGAATACAATGAGCAGTTCTTC. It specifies CAISPGQEYNEQFF.

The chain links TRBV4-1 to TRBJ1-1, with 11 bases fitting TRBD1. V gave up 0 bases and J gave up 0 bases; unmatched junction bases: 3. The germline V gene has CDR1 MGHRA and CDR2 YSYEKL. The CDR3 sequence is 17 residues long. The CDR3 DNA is TGCGCCAGCAGCCAAGATGGGACAGGGGGGATGAACACTGAAGCTTTCTTT. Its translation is CASSQDGTGGMNTEAFF.

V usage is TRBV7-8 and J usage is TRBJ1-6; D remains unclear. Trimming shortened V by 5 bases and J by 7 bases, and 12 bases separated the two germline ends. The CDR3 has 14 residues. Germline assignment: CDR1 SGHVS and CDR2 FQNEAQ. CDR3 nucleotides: TGTGCCAGCAGCCCAAGATCAGTGAATTCACCCCTCCACTTT. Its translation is CASSPRSVNSPLHF.

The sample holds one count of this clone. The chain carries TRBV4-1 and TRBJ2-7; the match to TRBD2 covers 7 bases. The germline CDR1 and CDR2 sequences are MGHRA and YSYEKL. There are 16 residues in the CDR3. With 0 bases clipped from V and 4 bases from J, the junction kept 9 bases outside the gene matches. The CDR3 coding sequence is TGCGCCAGCAGCCAAGATGCGGCACCGCGGGGGTACGAGCAGTACTTC. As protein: CASSQDAAPRGYEQYF.

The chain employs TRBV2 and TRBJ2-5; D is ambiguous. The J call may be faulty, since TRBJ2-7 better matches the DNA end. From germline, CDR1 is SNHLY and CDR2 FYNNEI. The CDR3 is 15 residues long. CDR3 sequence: CASSEAHGGTYEQYF. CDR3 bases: TGTGCCAGCAGTGAAGCGCACGGCGGTACCTACGAGCAGTACTTC.

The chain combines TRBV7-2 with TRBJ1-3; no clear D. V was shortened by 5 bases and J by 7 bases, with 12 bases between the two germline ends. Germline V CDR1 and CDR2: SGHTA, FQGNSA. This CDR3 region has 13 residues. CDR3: CASSRNQGNTIYF. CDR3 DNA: TGTGCCAGCAGCCGTAACCAAGGGAACACCATATATTTT.

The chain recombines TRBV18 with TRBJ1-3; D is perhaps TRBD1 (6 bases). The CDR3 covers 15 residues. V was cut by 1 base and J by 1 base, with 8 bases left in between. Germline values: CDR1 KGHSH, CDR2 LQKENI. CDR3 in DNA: TGTGCCAGCTCACCACGGGACATTTCTGGAAACACCATATATTTT. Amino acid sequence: CASSPRDISGNTIYF.

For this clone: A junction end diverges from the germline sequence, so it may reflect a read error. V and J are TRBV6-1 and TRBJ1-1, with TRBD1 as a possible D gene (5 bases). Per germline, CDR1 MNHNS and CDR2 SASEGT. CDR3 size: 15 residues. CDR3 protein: CASSEIGKRGLRGQF. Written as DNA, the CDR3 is TGTGCCAGCAGTGAAATTGGGAAGAGAGGTTTGCGGGGCCAATTT.

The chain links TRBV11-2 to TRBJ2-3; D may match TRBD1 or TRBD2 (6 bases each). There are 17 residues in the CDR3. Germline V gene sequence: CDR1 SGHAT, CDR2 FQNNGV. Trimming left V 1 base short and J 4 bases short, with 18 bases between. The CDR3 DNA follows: TGTGCCAGCAGCTTAGGCCTCTACAGGGACTCCCCAGATACGCAGTATTTT. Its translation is CASSLGLYRDSPDTQYF.

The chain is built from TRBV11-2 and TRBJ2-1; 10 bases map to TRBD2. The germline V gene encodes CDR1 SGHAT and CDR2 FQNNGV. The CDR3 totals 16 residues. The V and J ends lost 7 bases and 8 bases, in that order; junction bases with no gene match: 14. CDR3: CASTYLASGSRDEQFF. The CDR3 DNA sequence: TGTGCCAGCACCTACCTGGCTAGCGGGAGTAGGGATGAGCAGTTCTTC.

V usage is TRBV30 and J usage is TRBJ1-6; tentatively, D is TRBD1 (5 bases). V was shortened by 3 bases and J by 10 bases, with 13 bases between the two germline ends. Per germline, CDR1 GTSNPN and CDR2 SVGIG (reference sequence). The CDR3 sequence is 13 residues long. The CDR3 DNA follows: TGTGCCTGGAGGGGTCAGGGAGGATCACCCCTCCACTTT. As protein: CAWRGQGGSPLHF.

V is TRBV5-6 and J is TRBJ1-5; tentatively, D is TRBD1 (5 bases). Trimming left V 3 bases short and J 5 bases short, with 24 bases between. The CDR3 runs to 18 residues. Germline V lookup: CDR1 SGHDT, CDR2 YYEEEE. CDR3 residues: CASSSWGSRVGFDQPQHF. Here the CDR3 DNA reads TGTGCCAGCAGCTCTTGGGGGAGCAGGGTAGGTTTTGATCAGCCCCAGCATTTT. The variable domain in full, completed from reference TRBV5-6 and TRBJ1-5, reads DAGVTQSPTHLIKTRGQQVTLRCSPKSGHDTVSWYQQALGQGPQFIFQYYEEEERQRGNFPDRFSGHQFPNYSSELNVNALLLGDSALYLCASSSWGSRVGFDQPQHFGDGTRLSIL.

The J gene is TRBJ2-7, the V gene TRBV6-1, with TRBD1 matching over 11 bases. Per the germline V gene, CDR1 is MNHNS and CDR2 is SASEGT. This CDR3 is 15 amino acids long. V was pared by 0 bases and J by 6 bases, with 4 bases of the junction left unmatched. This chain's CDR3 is CASSEAGQGGTEQYF. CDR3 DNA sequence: TGTGCCAGCAGTGAAGCGGGACAGGGGGGGACCGAGCAGTACTTC.

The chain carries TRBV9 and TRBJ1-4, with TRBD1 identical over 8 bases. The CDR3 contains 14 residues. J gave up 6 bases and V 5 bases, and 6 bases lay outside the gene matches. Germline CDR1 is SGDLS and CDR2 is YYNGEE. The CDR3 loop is CASSRQGLYEKLFF. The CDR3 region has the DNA TGTGCCAGCAGTCGACAGGGGCTTTATGAAAAACTGTTTTTT. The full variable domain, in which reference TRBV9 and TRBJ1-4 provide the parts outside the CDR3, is DSGVTQTPKHLITATGQRVTLRCSPRSGDLSVYWYQQSLDQGLQFLIQYYNGEERAKGNILERFSAQQFPDLHSELNLSSLELGDSALYFCASSRQGLYEKLFFGSGTQLSVL.

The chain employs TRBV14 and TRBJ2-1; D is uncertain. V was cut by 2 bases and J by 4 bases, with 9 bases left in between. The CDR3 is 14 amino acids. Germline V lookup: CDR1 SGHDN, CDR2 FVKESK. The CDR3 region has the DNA TGTGCCAGCAGCCAACTAGGAAGTTACAATGAGCAGTTCTTC. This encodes CASSQLGSYNEQFF.

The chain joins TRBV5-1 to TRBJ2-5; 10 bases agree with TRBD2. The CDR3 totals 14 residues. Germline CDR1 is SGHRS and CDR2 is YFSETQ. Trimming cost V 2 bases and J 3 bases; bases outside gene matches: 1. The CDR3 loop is CASSFTSGEETQYF. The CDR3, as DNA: TGCGCCAGCAGCTTCACTAGCGGGGAAGAGACCCAGTACTTC.

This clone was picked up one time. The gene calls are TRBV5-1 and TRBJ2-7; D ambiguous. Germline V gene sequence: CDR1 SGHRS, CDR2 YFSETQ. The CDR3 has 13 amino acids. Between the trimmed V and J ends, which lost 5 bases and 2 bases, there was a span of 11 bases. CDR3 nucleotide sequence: TGCGCCAGCAGAGGAGCCTCCCCCTACGAGCAGTACTTC. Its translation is CASRGASPYEQYF.

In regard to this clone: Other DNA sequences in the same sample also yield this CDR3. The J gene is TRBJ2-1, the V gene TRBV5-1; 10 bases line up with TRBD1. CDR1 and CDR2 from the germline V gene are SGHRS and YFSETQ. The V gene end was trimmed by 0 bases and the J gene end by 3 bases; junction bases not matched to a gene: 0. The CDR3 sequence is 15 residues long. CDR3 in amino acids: CASSLGTGGYNEQFF. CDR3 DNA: TGCGCCAGCAGCTTGGGGACAGGGGGCTACAATGAGCAGTTCTTC.

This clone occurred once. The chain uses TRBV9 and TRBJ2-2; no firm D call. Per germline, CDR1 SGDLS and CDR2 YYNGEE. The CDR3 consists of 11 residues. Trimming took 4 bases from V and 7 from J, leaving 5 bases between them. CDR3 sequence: CASSLSGELFF. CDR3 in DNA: TGTGCCAGCAGCCTTAGCGGGGAGCTGTTTTTT.

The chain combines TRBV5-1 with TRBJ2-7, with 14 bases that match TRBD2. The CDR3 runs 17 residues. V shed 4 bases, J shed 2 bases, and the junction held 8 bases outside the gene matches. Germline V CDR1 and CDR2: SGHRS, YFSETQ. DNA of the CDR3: TGCGCCAGCAGCACAACTCGGACTAGCGGGAGGACCTACGAGCAGTACTTC. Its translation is CASSTTRTSGRTYEQYF.

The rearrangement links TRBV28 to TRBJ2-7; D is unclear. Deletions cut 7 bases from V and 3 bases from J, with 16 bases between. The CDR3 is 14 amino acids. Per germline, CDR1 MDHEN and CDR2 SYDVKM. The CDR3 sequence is CASNWAKAHYEQYF. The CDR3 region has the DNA TGTGCCAGCAACTGGGCCAAGGCGCACTACGAGCAGTACTTC.

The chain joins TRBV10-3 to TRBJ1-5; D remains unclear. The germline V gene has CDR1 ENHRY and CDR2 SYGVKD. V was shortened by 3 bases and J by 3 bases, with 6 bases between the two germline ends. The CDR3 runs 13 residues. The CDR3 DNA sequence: TGTGCCATCAGTGAAACAGCCAATCAGCCCCAGCATTTT. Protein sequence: CAISETANQPQHF.

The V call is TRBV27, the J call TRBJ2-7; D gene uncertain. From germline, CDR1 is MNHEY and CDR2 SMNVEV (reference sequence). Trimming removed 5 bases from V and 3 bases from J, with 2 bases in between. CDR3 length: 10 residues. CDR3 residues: CASSSYEQYF. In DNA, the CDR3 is TGTGCCAGCAGTAGCTACGAGCAGTACTTC.